This T cell receptor beta chain was documented in a study of T cells in Graves' hyperthyroidism and ophthalmopathy. The CDR3 regions of TCR beta were amplified from RNA transcripts. The TCR CDR3 first-round RT-PCR relied on the HTBI primer set. TCRdb reanalysed the multiplex PCR reads using MiXCR and keeps one entry per CDR3 protein. The table has hundreds of thousands of distinct CDR3 sequences, approximately 14% seen once. Germline assignment: CDR1 SQVTM and CDR2 ANQGSEA. The V gene lost 3 bases and the J gene lost 0 bases, with 16 bases spanning the gap. The CDR3 extends over 16 amino acids. This clonotype was picked up many times. No progression to ophthalmopathy during 18 months of follow-up defined stable disease. The study based diagnoses on clinical symptoms, serum thyroxine and TRAb, thyroid ultrasound and orbital computed tomography.

This clonotype was obtained from a woman younger than 35 with Graves' hyperthyroidism. This chain joins TRBV29-1 and TRBJ2-3; D is perhaps TRBD1 or TRBD2 (5 bases each). Material for sequencing was blood. DNA of the CDR3: TGCAGCGTTGATGGGACGTCGGCTCAGAGCACAGATACGCAGTATTTT. Amino acids: CSVDGTSAQSTDTQYF.